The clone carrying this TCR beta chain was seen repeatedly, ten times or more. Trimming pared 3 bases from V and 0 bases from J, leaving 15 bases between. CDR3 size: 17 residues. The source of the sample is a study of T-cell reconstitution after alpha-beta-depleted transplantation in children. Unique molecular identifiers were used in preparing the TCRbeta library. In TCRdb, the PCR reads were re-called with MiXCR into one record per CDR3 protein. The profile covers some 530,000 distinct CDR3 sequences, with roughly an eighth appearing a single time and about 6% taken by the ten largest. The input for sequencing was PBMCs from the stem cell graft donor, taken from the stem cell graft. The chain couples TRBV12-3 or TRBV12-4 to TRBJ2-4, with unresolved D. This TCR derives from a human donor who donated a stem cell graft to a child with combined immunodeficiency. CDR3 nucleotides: TGTGCCAGCAGTTTCACGTTCGGGCAGTTAGCCAAAAACATTCAGTACTTC. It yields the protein CASSFTFGQLAKNIQYF.